This entry concerns a single T cell receptor (beta chain). This entry comes from a study of blood T cell repertoires in COVID-19. Per the original data handling: Quantification of nucleated cells was approximated via reference gene primer amplification. TCRdb keeps only in-frame clones here, not all; method: immunoSEQ multiplex PCR. That table supplies the V and J calls and clone size; D and trimming were determined from the DNA. The sample lists roughly 250,000 clones, over 75% occurring once. Sequencing was performed on peripheral blood. The clonotype was recovered from a human donor in a cohort sampled during active COVID-19.

The CDR3 here is CASSYSLGTGYYEQYF. Written as DNA, the CDR3 is TGTGCCAGCAGTTACTCCCTAGGGACAGGATACTACGAGCAGTACTTC. This chain joins TRBV6-5 and TRBJ2-7, with 8 bases identical to TRBD1. This CDR3 region has 16 residues. Germline V gives CDR1 MNHEY, CDR2 SVGAGI. The junction had 7 bases not matched to a gene; V was cut back by 0 bases and J by 3 bases.